These T cell receptor beta chains were read from a single sample in a study of CD4 T cells in relation to SARS-CoV-2 and coronaviruses. The assay was immunoSEQ multiplex PCR, and TCRdb's table has in-frame clones only and misses some. Here the sample spans 35,000 to 40,000 clones, roughly 85% being singletons. Sequenced: memory CD4+ T cells from PBMCs. Every receptor here comes from an adult with COVID-19. CDR3s include the opening cysteine and the closing phenylalanine or tryptophan. Each record gives: V gene, J gene, D gene, clone size, CDR3 DNA, CDR3 protein. The D gene is left open where the match is weak. Rows may omit the clone size; those that give it use once, few, many or a size class.

v_call: TRBV10-2
j_call: TRBJ2-7
d_call: -
clone_size: -
cdr3_nt: TGCGCCAGCAATGCCGGCCCGTTCGAGCAGTACTTC
cdr3_aa: CASNAGPFEQYF

v_call: TRBV12-3/TRBV12-4
j_call: TRBJ2-5
d_call: -
clone_size: -
cdr3_nt: TGTGCCAGCTCTTATGTTTTTGAGACCCAGTACTTC
cdr3_aa: CASSYVFETQYF

v_call: TRBV7-3
j_call: TRBJ2-1
d_call: -
clone_size: -
cdr3_nt: TGTGCCAGCAGCTCTCAAGGCAATGAGCAGTTCTTC
cdr3_aa: CASSSQGNEQFF

v_call: TRBV5-4
j_call: TRBJ2-3
d_call: TRBD2
clone_size: -
cdr3_nt: TGTGCCAGCAGCGGCACTAGCGGGAGGGGGTATTTT
cdr3_aa: CASSGTSGRGYF

v_call: TRBV6-4
j_call: TRBJ2-3
d_call: TRBD2
clone_size: -
cdr3_nt: TGTGCCAGCAGTCCTAGCGGAAGCACAGATACGCAGTATTTT
cdr3_aa: CASSPSGSTDTQYF

v_call: TRBV6-6
j_call: TRBJ2-7
d_call: -
clone_size: few
cdr3_nt: TGTGCCAGCAGGGTTACTTTGACGGCCGAGCAGTACTTC
cdr3_aa: CASRVTLTAEQYF

v_call: TRBV27
j_call: TRBJ2-5
d_call: TRBD1
clone_size: -
cdr3_nt: TGTGCCAGCAGTCCCCGGACAGGGAAACAAGAGACCCAGTACTTC
cdr3_aa: CASSPRTGKQETQYF

v_call: TRBV6-6
j_call: TRBJ2-1
d_call: -
clone_size: -
cdr3_nt: TGTGCCAGCAGAAAGACAGAGGATGAGCAGTTCTTC
cdr3_aa: CASRKTEDEQFF

v_call: TRBV10-3
j_call: TRBJ2-5
d_call: TRBD1
clone_size: -
cdr3_nt: TGTGCCTCACAAACAGGGGGATACCAAGAGACCCAGTACTTC
cdr3_aa: CASQTGGYQETQYF

v_call: TRBV11-2
j_call: TRBJ2-7
d_call: TRBD2
clone_size: -
cdr3_nt: TGTGCCAGCAGCCCACTCGGACTAGCGTTACCCGAGCAGTACTTC
cdr3_aa: CASSPLGLALPEQYF

v_call: TRBV28
j_call: TRBJ1-4
d_call: -
clone_size: -
cdr3_nt: TGTGCCAGCAGTTCCAGGGCGGGTAATGAAAAACTGTTTTTT
cdr3_aa: CASSSRAGNEKLFF

v_call: TRBV7-2
j_call: TRBJ2-1
d_call: TRBD2
clone_size: once
cdr3_nt: TGTGCCAGCAGCTTCAGCGGGAGTAGGCAGTTCTTC
cdr3_aa: CASSFSGSRQFF

v_call: TRBV21-1
j_call: TRBJ2-3
d_call: -
clone_size: -
cdr3_nt: TGTGCCAGCAGCACCGAGGACTGCACAGATACGCAGTATTTT
cdr3_aa: CASSTEDCTDTQYF

v_call: TRBV7-3
j_call: TRBJ1-1
d_call: TRBD1
clone_size: few
cdr3_nt: TGTGCCAGCAGCGTGACAGGGGGGAACACTGAAGCTTTCTTT
cdr3_aa: CASSVTGGNTEAFF

v_call: TRBV9
j_call: TRBJ2-3
d_call: TRBD2
clone_size: -
cdr3_nt: TGTGCCAGCAGCGTGACTAGCGGGAGACCTCAAGATACGCAGTATTTT
cdr3_aa: CASSVTSGRPQDTQYF

v_call: TRBV6-1
j_call: TRBJ2-3
d_call: TRBD2
clone_size: -
cdr3_nt: TGTGCCAGCAGTGAAGGTGGGACTCCGGGACTAGCGGGGACAGATACGCAGTATTTT
cdr3_aa: CASSEGGTPGLAGTDTQYF

v_call: TRBV11-2
j_call: TRBJ2-3
d_call: -
clone_size: -
cdr3_nt: TGTGCCAGCAGCCAGTCTAGGGGAGAAGGGTATACGCAGTATTTT
cdr3_aa: CASSQSRGEGYTQYF

v_call: TRBV24-1
j_call: TRBJ2-5
d_call: TRBD2
clone_size: -
cdr3_nt: TGTGCCACCAGTGGTGGCGCGGGAGGGCATGTGACCCAGTACTTC
cdr3_aa: CATSGGAGGHVTQYF

v_call: TRBV5-4
j_call: TRBJ2-3
d_call: TRBD2
clone_size: -
cdr3_nt: TGTGCCAGCAGCTCTGGACTAGCGGGTTTCACAGATACGCAGTATTTT
cdr3_aa: CASSSGLAGFTDTQYF

v_call: TRBV28
j_call: TRBJ2-3
d_call: TRBD1
clone_size: few
cdr3_nt: TGTGCCAGCAGCCAAACAGGGGGCGGTTATACGCAGTATTTT
cdr3_aa: CASSQTGGGYTQYF

v_call: TRBV29-1
j_call: TRBJ2-4
d_call: -
clone_size: -
cdr3_nt: TGCAGCGCTAGCTTCGTCGTTTCGAACATTCAGTACTTC
cdr3_aa: CSASFVVSNIQYF

v_call: TRBV7-3
j_call: TRBJ1-2
d_call: TRBD1
clone_size: -
cdr3_nt: TGTGCCAGCAGCTTTGGACAGGGCGGCTACACCTTC
cdr3_aa: CASSFGQGGYTF

v_call: TRBV5-1
j_call: TRBJ2-1
d_call: TRBD1
clone_size: -
cdr3_nt: TGCGCCAGCAGCCAATCCGTACAGGGGCCGGGCTTGTTCTTC
cdr3_aa: CASSQSVQGPGLFF

v_call: TRBV27
j_call: TRBJ2-1
d_call: TRBD2
clone_size: -
cdr3_nt: TGTGCCAGCTGTGTCTCACCCCCGGGACTAGCGAGTGGTGAGCAGTTCTTC
cdr3_aa: CASCVSPPGLASGEQFF